This T cell receptor (beta chain) was observed in a study of CD8+ T cells in alopecia areata. RNA extraction was followed by reverse transcription into cDNA, which acted as the sequencing template. Profiling relied on immunoSEQ multiplex PCR, and the TCRdb table lists in-frame clones only, not all of them. The sample shows 60,000 to 90,000 clones, around 60% of them seen only once. Indicated treatment: oral pan-JAK inhibitor, 5-10 mg twice daily. The receptor comes from a human donor with alopecia areata. Sequenced here: CD8+ T cells sorted from blood, sampled at week 24, from a patient treated with tofacitinib.

CDR3 sequence: CASRGDTGHQPQHF. DNA for the CDR3: TGTGCCAGCAGGGGGGACACCGGCCATCAGCCCCAGCATTTT. The chain couples TRBV2 to TRBJ1-5; weak D call: TRBD1 (6 bases). Germline V gene lookup returns CDR1 SNHLY and CDR2 FYNNEI. Trimming took 6 bases from V and 5 from J, leaving 14 bases between them. CDR3 size: 14 residues. The full variable domain, in which reference TRBV2 and TRBJ1-5 provide the parts outside the CDR3, is EPEVTQTPSHQVTQMGQEVILRCVPISNHLYFYWYRQILGQKVEFLVSFYNNEISEKSEIFDDQFSVERPDGSNFTLKIRSTKLEDSAMYFCASRGDTGHQPQHFGDGTRLSIL.